The clone carrying this T cell receptor beta chain has a single count. Germline assignment: CDR1 SGHNT and CDR2 YENEEA. The CDR3 covers 13 residues. The V gene end was trimmed by 1 base and the J gene end by 13 bases; junction bases not matched to a gene: 1. This sample is part of a study of blood T cell repertoires in COVID-19. Study context: Samples of COVID-19 (acute and convalescent) were obtained from the United States, Italy and Spain. T cells, B-cell-depleted T cells, or PBMCs provided the cDNA or gDNA that served as material.

Participants were placed into cohorts based on the clinical history they reported. Assay: immunoSEQ multiplex PCR; the TCRdb copy retains only in-frame clones and omits some. This table holds approximately 200,000 clones, over 80% found once. Sequences were obtained from PBMCs or T cells enriched from blood (not recorded which). This receptor was identified in a woman aged 25 to 39 who had been exposed to COVID-19. The chain couples TRBV11-3 to TRBJ2-1; TRBD2 agrees at 13 bases. Written as DNA, the CDR3 is TGTGCCAGCAGCTTAGGACTAGCGGGAGGTCAGTTCTTC. Translated, it gives CASSLGLAGGQFF.